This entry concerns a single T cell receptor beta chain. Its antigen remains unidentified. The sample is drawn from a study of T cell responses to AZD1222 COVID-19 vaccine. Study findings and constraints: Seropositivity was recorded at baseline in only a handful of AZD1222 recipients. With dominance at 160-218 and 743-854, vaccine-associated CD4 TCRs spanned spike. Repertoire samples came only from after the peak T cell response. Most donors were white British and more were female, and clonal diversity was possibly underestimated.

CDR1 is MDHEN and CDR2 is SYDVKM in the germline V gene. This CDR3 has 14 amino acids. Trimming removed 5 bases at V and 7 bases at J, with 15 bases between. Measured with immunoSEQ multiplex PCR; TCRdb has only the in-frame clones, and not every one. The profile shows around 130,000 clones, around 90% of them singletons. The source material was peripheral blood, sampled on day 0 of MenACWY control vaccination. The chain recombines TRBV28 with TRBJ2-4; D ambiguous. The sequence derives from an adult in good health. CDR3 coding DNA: TGTGCCAGCAGTATACCCGGGTCCGCGAACATTCAGTACTTC. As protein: CASSIPGSANIQYF.